This TCR beta chain is drawn from a study of cytomegalovirus exposure and HLA in healthy donors. As concerns this clone: The target antigen is unknown.

A multiplex PCR was run with 60 Vbeta primers and 13 Jbeta primers. This table comes from immunoSEQ multiplex PCR, and its TCRdb copy is limited to in-frame clones, with some not included. The table lists some 140,000 clones, about 76% of them singletons, with over 3% in the top ten. The CDR3 contains 14 residues. CDR1 MDHEN and CDR2 SYDVKM come from the germline V gene. The V gene lost 4 bases and the J gene lost 2 bases, with 11 bases spanning the gap. General study points: Analyzed later, most CMV-associated TCR beta chains appeared HLA-restricted.

The specimen was PBMCs. The chain employs TRBV28 and TRBJ1-1; D is ambiguous. The TCR originated in a female donor in good health and CMV-seronegative. CDR3 sequence (DNA): TGTGCCAGCAGTTCCAGGACTGAAAACACTGAAGCTTTCTTT. This translates into CASSSRTENTEAFF. Full variable domain (remainder filled in from reference TRBV28 and TRBJ1-1): DVKVTQSSRYLVKRTGEKVFLECVQDMDHENMFWYRQDPGLGLRLIYFSYDVKMKEKGDIPEGYSVSREKKERFSLILESASTNQTSMYLCASSSRTENTEAFFGQGTRLTVV.